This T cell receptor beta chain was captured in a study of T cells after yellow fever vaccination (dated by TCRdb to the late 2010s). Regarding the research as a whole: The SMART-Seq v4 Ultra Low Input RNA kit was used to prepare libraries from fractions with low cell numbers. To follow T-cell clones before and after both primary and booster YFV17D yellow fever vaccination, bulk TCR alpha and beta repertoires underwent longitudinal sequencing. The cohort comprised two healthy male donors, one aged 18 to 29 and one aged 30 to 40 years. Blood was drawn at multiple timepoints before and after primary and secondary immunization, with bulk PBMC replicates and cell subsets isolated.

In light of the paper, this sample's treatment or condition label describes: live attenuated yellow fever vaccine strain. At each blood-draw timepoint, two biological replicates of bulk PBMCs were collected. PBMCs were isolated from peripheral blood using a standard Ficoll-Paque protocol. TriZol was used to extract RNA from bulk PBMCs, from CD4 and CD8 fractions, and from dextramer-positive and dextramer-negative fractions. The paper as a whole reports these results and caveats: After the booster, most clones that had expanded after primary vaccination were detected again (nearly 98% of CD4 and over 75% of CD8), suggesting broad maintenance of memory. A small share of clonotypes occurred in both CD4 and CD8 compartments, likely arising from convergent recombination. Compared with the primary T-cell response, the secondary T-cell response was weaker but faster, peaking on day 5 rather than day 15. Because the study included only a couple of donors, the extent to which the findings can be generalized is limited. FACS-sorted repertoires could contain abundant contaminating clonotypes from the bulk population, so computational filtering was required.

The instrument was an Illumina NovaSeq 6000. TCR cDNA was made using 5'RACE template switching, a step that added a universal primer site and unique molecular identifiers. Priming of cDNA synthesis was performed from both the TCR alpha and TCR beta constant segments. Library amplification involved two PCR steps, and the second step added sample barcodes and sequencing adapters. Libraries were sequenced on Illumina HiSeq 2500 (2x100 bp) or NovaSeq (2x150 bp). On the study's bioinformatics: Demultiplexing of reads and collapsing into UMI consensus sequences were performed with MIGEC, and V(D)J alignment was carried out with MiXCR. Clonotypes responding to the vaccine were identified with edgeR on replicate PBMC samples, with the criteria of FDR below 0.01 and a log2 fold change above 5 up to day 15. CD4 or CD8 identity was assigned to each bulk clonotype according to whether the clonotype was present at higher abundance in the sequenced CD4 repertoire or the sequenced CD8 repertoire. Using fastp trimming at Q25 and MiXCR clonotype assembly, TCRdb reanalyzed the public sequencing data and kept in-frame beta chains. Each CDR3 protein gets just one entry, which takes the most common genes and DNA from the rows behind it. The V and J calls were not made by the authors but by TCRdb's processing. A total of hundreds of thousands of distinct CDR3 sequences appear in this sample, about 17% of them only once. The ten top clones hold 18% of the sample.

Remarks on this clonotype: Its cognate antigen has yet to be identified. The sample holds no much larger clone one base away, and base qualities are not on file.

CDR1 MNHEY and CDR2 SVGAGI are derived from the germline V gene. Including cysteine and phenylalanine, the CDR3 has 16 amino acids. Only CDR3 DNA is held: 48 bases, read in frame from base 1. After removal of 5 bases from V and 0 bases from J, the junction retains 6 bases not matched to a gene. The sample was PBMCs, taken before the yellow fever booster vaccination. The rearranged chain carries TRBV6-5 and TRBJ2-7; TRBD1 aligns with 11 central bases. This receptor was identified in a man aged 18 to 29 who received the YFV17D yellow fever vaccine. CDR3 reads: CASSTEDRGLSYEQYF. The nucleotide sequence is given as TGTGCCAGCAGTACGGAGGACAGGGGGCTCTCCTACGAGCAGTACTTC.